Listed below are T cell receptor beta chains from one sample, sequenced in a study of blood T cells in healthy people across ages. Each CDR3 protein gets one entry after TCRdb re-called the 5' RACE reads with MiXCR. The sample lists fewer than 2,000,000 distinct CDR3 sequences, roughly 32% occurring once. The sequenced sample was blood. These receptors were taken from a woman aged 25 to 39 in good health. Both conserved end residues are trimmed from each CDR3. Each record gives: V gene, J gene, D gene, CDR3 protein. The D gene is left open where the match is weak.

V: TRBV11-2
J: TRBJ2-3
D: TRBD2
CDR3: ASSYRTSPSTDTQY

V: TRBV5-6
J: TRBJ1-2
D: TRBD1
CDR3: ASSAGQAYGYT

V: TRBV10-3
J: TRBJ1-1
D: -
CDR3: AISPGTNTEAF

V: TRBV9
J: TRBJ2-7
D: -
CDR3: ASSVDGGDLREQY

V: TRBV27
J: TRBJ2-6
D: -
CDR3: ASSFEAPRVPANVLT

V: TRBV5-6
J: TRBJ2-3
D: TRBD2
CDR3: ASSLTSGMDRDTQY

V: TRBV4-1
J: TRBJ1-5
D: -
CDR3: ASSQLSNQPQH

V: TRBV27
J: TRBJ2-1
D: -
CDR3: ASSPPLWSPSSYNEQF

V: TRBV18
J: TRBJ1-4
D: -
CDR3: ASSPPGEEKLF

V: TRBV5-1
J: TRBJ1-2
D: TRBD1
CDR3: ASSVTGDLAYGYT

V: TRBV4-2
J: TRBJ2-2
D: TRBD2
CDR3: ASSQDSGKNLWNTGELF

V: TRBV3-1
J: TRBJ2-3
D: -
CDR3: ASSQDLKGGREDTQY

V: TRBV29-1
J: TRBJ2-1
D: TRBD2
CDR3: SVTKLAGKNEQF

V: TRBV28
J: TRBJ1-4
D: -
CDR3: ASSSPGTVNEKLF

V: TRBV6-1
J: TRBJ1-6
D: -
CDR3: ASSEMGRASSPLH

V: TRBV10-3
J: TRBJ2-1
D: TRBD2
CDR3: ATRTSGGAAEQF

V: TRBV27
J: TRBJ2-1
D: TRBD2
CDR3: ASSFSRLAGLYNEQF

V: TRBV20-1
J: TRBJ2-7
D: -
CDR3: SASLGRGSSYEQY

V: TRBV27
J: TRBJ1-4
D: -
CDR3: ASSTGMNEKLF

V: TRBV29-1
J: TRBJ2-5
D: -
CDR3: SADWVEETQY

V: TRBV4-2
J: TRBJ2-1
D: TRBD2
CDR3: ASSQTGGYYNEQF

V: TRBV11-2
J: TRBJ2-3
D: -
CDR3: ASSSTWADTQY

V: TRBV20-1
J: TRBJ2-6
D: -
CDR3: SARPGPDYSGANVLT

V: TRBV28
J: TRBJ2-5
D: -
CDR3: ASSSSPGLGTLNQETQY

V: TRBV4-1
J: TRBJ2-3
D: TRBD2
CDR3: ASSQGAGGKTDTQY

V: TRBV9
J: TRBJ1-1
D: -
CDR3: ASSVGMASLNTEAF

V: TRBV6-1
J: TRBJ2-7
D: -
CDR3: ASSDPGQRSSYEQY

V: TRBV7-9
J: TRBJ1-4
D: TRBD1
CDR3: ASSIWTGINEKLF

V: TRBV12-3/TRBV12-4
J: -
D: TRBD1
CDR3: ASSPLGGQGLNEQY

V: TRBV20-1
J: TRBJ1-3
D: TRBD1
CDR3: SAQGAHSGNTIY

V: TRBV27
J: TRBJ2-1
D: TRBD2
CDR3: ASMPIAGGGYNEQF

V: TRBV10-3
J: TRBJ1-5
D: -
CDR3: AISDQDQPQH

V: TRBV7-9
J: TRBJ1-1
D: -
CDR3: ASSLVIGAVEAF

V: TRBV2
J: TRBJ1-2
D: -
CDR3: ASSDRLGRDGYT

V: TRBV12-3/TRBV12-4
J: TRBJ2-1
D: -
CDR3: ASSWVPGSVPYNEQF

V: TRBV7-9
J: -
D: TRBD1
CDR3: ASSSGGTGYEQY

V: TRBV7-2
J: TRBJ2-5
D: -
CDR3: ASSAWGFEETQY

V: TRBV6-4
J: TRBJ2-5
D: TRBD1
CDR3: ASSEGQGPTPAETQY

V: TRBV7-6
J: TRBJ2-1
D: TRBD2
CDR3: ASSLAGGLAGNNEQF

V: TRBV12-3/TRBV12-4
J: TRBJ2-2
D: -
CDR3: ASSLVGSGPNTGELF

V: TRBV20-1
J: TRBJ2-7
D: TRBD1
CDR3: SATDRDRSYEQY

V: TRBV7-8
J: TRBJ2-5
D: TRBD2
CDR3: ASSPGLAGPTSQETQY